This T cell receptor (beta chain) is drawn from a study of T cells in Graves' hyperthyroidism and ophthalmopathy. General study results and limits: Ophthalmopathy, as predicted by the model, came a median about seven months after the prediction.

CDR3 size: 17 residues. CDR1 and CDR2 (germline): ENHRY, SYGVKD. Trimming took 3 bases from V and 2 from J; bases not matched to a gene: 3. Exclusions: uncontrolled infection, other autoimmune disease, pregnancy, lactation. The authors obtained PBMCs from 9 to 10 ml of fresh peripheral blood. TCR beta CDR3 regions were amplified from RNA transcripts. In the first-round RT-PCR of the TCR CDR3, the HTBI primer set was used. TCRdb used MiXCR to reprocess the multiplex PCR reads, holding one entry per CDR3 protein. The repertoire holds 400,000 to 500,000 distinct CDR3 sequences, with roughly 14% as singletons. Many counts were recorded for this clonotype. What it binds is not known.

The source of this sequence is a woman aged 18-35 years with Graves' hyperthyroidism. The V gene is TRBV10-3, the J gene TRBJ2-1; 14 nucleotides agree with TRBD2. The specimen was blood. The CDR3, as DNA: TGTGCCATCAGTGACGGACTAGCGGGAGGACCCTACAATGAGCAGTTCTTC. This translates into CAISDGLAGGPYNEQFF.